The present T cell receptor beta chain was sequenced within a study of blood T cell repertoires in COVID-19. The assay was immunoSEQ multiplex PCR, and TCRdb's table has in-frame clones only and misses some. The sample has about 170,000 clones, about 80% seen once. Material for sequencing was peripheral blood. This clonotype was sampled from a man aged 70-80 years with active or convalescent COVID-19.

The CDR3 reads CASSPRGGDVNTEAFF. The CDR3 DNA follows: TGTGCCAGCAGCCCCCGGGGCGGGGACGTGAACACTGAAGCTTTCTTT. The V gene is TRBV9, the J gene TRBJ1-1; D may be TRBD1 (5 bases). CDR1 and CDR2 (germline): SGDLS, YYNGEE. This CDR3 contains 16 residues. With 4 bases removed from V and 0 bases from J, the gap between germline ends came to 16 bases. The full variable domain, in which reference TRBV9 and TRBJ1-1 provide the parts outside the CDR3, is DSGVTQTPKHLITATGQRVTLRCSPRSGDLSVYWYQQSLDQGLQFLIQYYNGEERAKGNILERFSAQQFPDLHSELNLSSLELGDSALYFCASSPRGGDVNTEAFFGQGTRLTVV.